Below, 25 T cell receptor beta chains from the same sample are listed, as sequenced in a study of blood T cell repertoires in COVID-19 (TCRdb year 2020). Preparation of the library involved the immunoSEQ multiplex PCR assay. The table comes from immuneACCESS by way of TCRdb, which keeps in-frame sequences with V and J called. Part of the clones is missing from these tables; in studies checked, under half for an unresolved V gene and the rest for unknown reasons. The sample table contains about 83,000 clones; only one count was recorded for approximately 80% of them. The top ten constitute about 16% of the sample. The sequencing input was peripheral blood. The receptors here all came from a woman of 80 years or more with acute or convalescent COVID-19.

V is TRBV5-5 and J is TRBJ2-2; D possibly corresponds to TRBD1 (6 bases). CDR3 size: 15 residues. The ends were cut back, 0 bases at V and 3 bases at J, with 9 bases in the middle. CDR1 and CDR2 from the germline V gene are SGHKS and YYEKEE (reference sequence). CDR3 region: CASSLVAGDTGELFF. CDR3 sequence (DNA): TGTGCCAGCAGCTTGGTGGCAGGGGACACCGGGGAGCTGTTTTTT.

The gene calls are TRBV5-6 and TRBJ1-1; D possibly corresponds to TRBD1 (5 bases). Trimming cost V 5 bases and J 0 bases, with 17 bases left between them. This CDR3 comprises 16 residues. Germline V CDR1 and CDR2: SGHDT, YYEEEE. CDR3 bases: TGTGCCAGCAGACTTCTTTTTACAGGAGTGAACACTGAAGCTTTCTTT. Protein product: CASRLLFTGVNTEAFF. The entire variable domain, with the rest obtained from reference TRBV5-6 and TRBJ1-1, is as follows: DAGVTQSPTHLIKTRGQQVTLRCSPKSGHDTVSWYQQALGQGPQFIFQYYEEEERQRGNFPDRFSGHQFPNYSSELNVNALLLGDSALYLCASRLLFTGVNTEAFFGQGTRLTVV.

This clone has only one observation. This sequence joins TRBV23-1 and TRBJ2-7; D uncertain. Being an ORF, TRBV23-1 has a function that is uncertain. The CDR3 extends over 14 amino acids. V was clipped by 8 bases and J by 2 bases, with 16 bases between them. Written as DNA, the CDR3 is TGCGCCAGCGGGCAAGACGGCCGTACCTACGAGCAGTACTTC. Protein product: CASGQDGRTYEQYF.

Turning to this clone: The sample has other DNA sequences that encode this CDR3 too. The chain employs TRBV19 and TRBJ1-1; the match to TRBD1 covers 7 bases. This CDR3 is 13 amino acids long. Trimming took 3 bases from V and 6 from J; bases not matched to a gene: 4. Germline V CDR1 and CDR2: LNHDA, SQIVND (reference sequence). The CDR3 DNA follows: TGTGCCAGTAGTATTCGACAGGGCTCTGAAGCTTTCTTT. It yields the protein CASSIRQGSEAFF.

The chain recombines TRBV29-1 with TRBJ2-7; maybe TRBD1 (6 bases). CDR3 length equals 13 residues. V lost 5 bases to trimming and J lost 5 bases, with 16 bases between them. Germline V gene sequence: CDR1 SQVTM, CDR2 ANQGSEA. CDR3 protein: CSVNDRLFDEQYF. CDR3 sequence (DNA): TGCAGCGTTAACGACAGGCTCTTCGACGAGCAGTACTTC.

The CDR3 DNA reads as TGTGCCAGCTCACCACTCTTCCCCCCCGGGGAGCTGTTTTTT. Its translation: CASSPLFPPGELFF. The chain carries TRBV18 and TRBJ2-2; D remains ambiguous. V lost 1 base and J lost 6, with 9 bases in between. This CDR3 has 14 residues. The V gene's germline CDR1 is KGHSH and CDR2 LQKENI. The whole variable domain, filled in from reference TRBV18 and TRBJ2-2, reads NAGVMQNPRHLVRRRGQEARLRCSPMKGHSHVYWYRQLPEEGLKFMVYLQKENIIDESGMPKERFSAEFPKEGPSILRIQQVVRGDSAAYFCASSPLFPPGELFFGEGSRLTVL.

The rearrangement uses TRBV7-2 and TRBJ2-3, with 16 bases fitting TRBD2. V was pared by 3 bases and J by 2 bases, with 8 bases of the junction left unmatched. CDR3 length: 19 residues. Germline CDR1 is SGHTA and CDR2 is FQGNSA. Here the CDR3 reads CASSFPIGTSGGATDTQYF. The DNA for the CDR3 is TGTGCCAGCAGCTTTCCAATTGGGACTAGCGGGGGGGCCACAGATACGCAGTATTTT.

This rearrangement joins TRBV19 to TRBJ2-7; TRBD2 matches at 7 bases. After removal of 6 bases from V and 3 bases from J, the junction contained 11 bases not matched to a gene. Germline CDR1 reads LNHDA; CDR2 reads SQIVND (reference sequence). The CDR3 extends over 15 amino acids. The CDR3 DNA sequence: TGTGCCAGTAGCCCCGGTTTGGCGGGGGTCTACGAGCAGTACTTC. This encodes CASSPGLAGVYEQYF.

The CDR3 DNA reads TGTGCCAGCAGTTACAGCGGGGGCGTTACAATCGGTGGCTACACCTTC. Encoded protein: CASSYSGGVTIGGYTF. The chain carries TRBV6-2 or TRBV6-3 and TRBJ1-2; D is perhaps TRBD1 (6 bases). V was pared by 2 bases and J by 7 bases, with 20 bases between. The CDR3 totals 16 residues. In germline, CDR1 is MNHEY, CDR2 SVGEGT.

This rearrangement joins TRBV2 to TRBJ1-3, with 7 bases identical to TRBD1. With V trimmed by 3 bases and J by 2 bases, 4 bases remained unmatched. The germline V gene encodes CDR1 SNHLY and CDR2 FYNNEI. This CDR3 is built from 15 residues. The CDR3 coding sequence is TGTGCCAGCAGTGACCAGGGGGGCCCTGGAAACACCATATATTTT. Translated: CASSDQGGPGNTIYF.

This clone was detected only a few times. This chain joins TRBV2 and TRBJ1-2; TRBD1 is a possible D gene (6 bases). Per germline, CDR1 SNHLY and CDR2 FYNNEI. This CDR3 is 16 amino acids long. Between the trimmed V and J ends, which lost 2 bases and 5 bases, there was a span of 18 bases. In DNA, the CDR3 is TGTGCCAGCAGTGAATATAACGACAGGTCAGCTTATGGCTACACCTTC. Its translation: CASSEYNDRSAYGYTF.

The chain couples TRBV4-3 to TRBJ2-7; no reliable D call. Germline values: CDR1 LGHNA, CDR2 YSLEER. V was pared by 3 bases and J by 7 bases, with 10 bases between. The CDR3 length is 12 residues. CDR3 residues: CASSQTGREQYF. The CDR3 region has the DNA TGCGCCAGCAGCCAGACGGGTCGGGAGCAGTACTTC.

The chain recombines TRBV4-1 with TRBJ2-7; TRBD2 might be the D (6 bases). The CDR3 totals 15 residues. Germline values: CDR1 MGHRA, CDR2 YSYEKL. V lost 1 base and J 3 bases, leaving 13 bases between the germline ends. CDR3 coding DNA: TGCGCCAGCAGCCAAGGGGAGGTAGGGATCTACGAGCAGTACTTC. This codes for CASSQGEVGIYEQYF.

V gene TRBV30 combines with J gene TRBJ2-1; TRBD1 agrees at 7 bases. Looked up from germline, CDR1 is GTSNPN and CDR2 is SVGIG (reference sequence). CDR3 length: 11 amino acids. J lost 5 bases, V lost 5 bases, and 0 bases had no gene match. The CDR3 sequence is CAWGQDNEQFF. CDR3 bases: TGTGCCTGGGGACAGGACAATGAGCAGTTCTTC. Full variable domain (outside the CDR3, taken from reference TRBV30 and TRBJ2-1): SQTIHQWPATLVQPVGSPLSLECTVEGTSNPNLYWYRQAAGRGLQLLFYSVGIGQISSEVPQNLSASRPQDRQFILSSKKLLLSDSGFYLCAWGQDNEQFFGPGTRLTVL.

The sample holds one count of this clone. This chain connects TRBV30 to TRBJ2-3, with TRBD2 identical over 9 bases. CDR3 length: 17 residues. In germline, CDR1 is GTSNPN, CDR2 SVGIG (reference sequence). The ends lost 1 base at V and 5 bases at J; junction bases unmatched: 13. CDR3 nucleotide sequence: TGTGCCTGGAGTGCACTTGGGGGCGGGGGGGCCGGAGATACGCAGTATTTT. Encoded protein: CAWSALGGGGAGDTQYF.

This chain connects TRBV18 to TRBJ2-1; no reliable D call. V lost 0 bases to trimming and J lost 7 bases, with 7 bases between them. This CDR3 region has 13 residues. The germline V gene has CDR1 KGHSH and CDR2 LQKENI. In DNA, the CDR3 is TGTGCCAGCTCACCACCGAACTTTAATGAGCAGTTCTTC. Translated, it gives CASSPPNFNEQFF.

A few counts support this clone. The chain combines TRBV9 with TRBJ1-6; D is unresolved. There are 16 residues in the CDR3. Germline V gene data show CDR1 as SGDLS and CDR2 as YYNGEE. V dropped 3 bases and J dropped 7 bases, with 17 bases sitting between them. CDR3 sequence reads: CASSAGFDNNNSPLHF. The CDR3 DNA reads as TGTGCCAGCAGCGCGGGGTTCGACAACAACAATTCACCCCTCCACTTT.

The rearrangement joins TRBV5-5 to TRBJ2-2; D possibly corresponds to TRBD1 (6 bases). Trimming pared 5 bases from V and 6 bases from J, leaving 8 bases between. Germline-derived CDR1 and CDR2 are SGHKS and YYEKEE (reference sequence). This CDR3 spans 12 amino acids. CDR3: CASSRQAGELFF. In nucleotides, the CDR3 is TGTGCCAGCAGTAGACAGGCCGGGGAGCTGTTTTTT. Using reference TRBV5-5 and TRBJ2-2 for the parts outside the CDR3, the full variable domain is DAGVTQSPTHLIKTRGQQVTLRCSPISGHKSVSWYQQVLGQGPQFIFQYYEKEERGRGNFPDRFSARQFPNYSSELNVNALLLGDSALYLCASSRQAGELFFGEGSRLTVL.

The rearrangement links TRBV14 to TRBJ1-4; a possible D gene is TRBD1 (5 bases). The germline V gene encodes CDR1 SGHDN and CDR2 FVKESK. The CDR3 extends over 17 amino acids. The V end lost 0 bases, the J end lost 3 bases, and 14 bases lay between the germline ends. CDR3 bases: TGTGCCAGCAGCCAAGATCTTCCGACAGCTCCTAATGAAAAACTGTTTTTT. It specifies CASSQDLPTAPNEKLFF.

The genes are TRBV3-1 (or the pseudogene TRBV3-2) and TRBJ1-2; D ambiguous. Trimming stripped 4 bases from V and 0 bases from J, with 9 bases between. In germline, CDR1 is LGHDT, CDR2 YNNKEL (reference sequence). This CDR3 has 14 amino acids. DNA of the CDR3: TGTGCCAGCAGCCTACCGGGGACTAACTATGGCTACACCTTC. Translated, it gives CASSLPGTNYGYTF.

The chain carries TRBV28 and TRBJ1-5; D unresolved. V lost 10 bases and J lost 3, with 25 bases in between. Per the germline V gene, CDR1 is MDHEN and CDR2 is SYDVKM. The CDR3 has 17 residues. The CDR3 loop reads CATHSGFLGQLNQPQHF. DNA for the CDR3: TGTGCCACCCATTCCGGATTCCTGGGCCAACTCAATCAGCCCCAGCATTTT.

The chain has TRBV3-1 (or the pseudogene TRBV3-2) and TRBJ2-5; 11 nucleotides line up with TRBD2. The V gene's germline CDR1 is LGHDT and CDR2 YNNKEL (reference sequence). J gave up 4 bases and V 5 bases, and 3 bases lay outside the gene matches. This CDR3 comprises 14 residues. The CDR3 loop is CASSATSGGETQYF. CDR3 DNA: TGTGCCAGCAGCGCAACTAGCGGGGGAGAGACCCAGTACTTC.

The gene calls are TRBV3-1 (or the pseudogene TRBV3-2) and TRBJ1-6, with 9 bases aligning to TRBD1. Germline assignment: CDR1 LGHDT and CDR2 YNNKEL (reference sequence). V lost 1 base, J lost 9 bases, and 4 bases stayed unmatched. The CDR3 loop spans 15 amino acids. This chain's CDR3 is CASSQVRTGVSPLHF. DNA for the CDR3: TGTGCCAGCAGCCAAGTTCGGACAGGGGTTTCACCCCTCCACTTT.

This clone was seen only a few times. The chain couples TRBV7-8 to TRBJ2-7; 7 bases match TRBD1. The CDR3 extends over 15 amino acids. Germline V gene sequence: CDR1 SGHVS, CDR2 FQNEAQ. Unmatched junction bases numbered 7, after V lost 5 bases and J lost 0 bases. The CDR3 DNA is TGTGCCAGCAGCCTGGGACAGTTCAACTCCTACGAGCAGTACTTC. Residues: CASSLGQFNSYEQYF.

The chain uses TRBV27 and TRBJ1-5, with a weak D call TRBD1 (5 bases). V dropped 5 bases and J dropped 5 bases, with 16 bases sitting between them. The CDR3 is made up of 15 amino acids. Germline V gene sequence: CDR1 MNHEY, CDR2 SMNVEV (reference sequence). CDR3 residues: CASSHRPGGDQPQHF. CDR3 coding DNA: TGTGCCAGCAGTCATCGGCCGGGGGGGGATCAGCCCCAGCATTTT.